This T cell receptor (beta chain) was captured by sequencing in a study of T cell responses to AZD1222 COVID-19 vaccine. Repertoires were generated with immunoSEQ multiplex PCR, while TCRdb's copy carries only in-frame clones and drops some. The top ten clones hold around 13% of a sample with over 100,000 clones, 70% to 90% of them seen once. V shed 8 bases, J shed 9 bases, and the junction held 27 bases outside the gene matches. CDR3 length equals 19 residues. CDR1 and CDR2 from the germline V gene are SNHLY and FYNNEI. Overall study findings and caveats: Samples come after the peak T cell response, not at day 14. The reported proportion of spike-specific TCRs targeting unmutated variant regions was nearly half.

Comments on this clone: The target antigen is unknown.

Sequencing used peripheral blood, obtained on day 0 of MenACWY control vaccination. This receptor was obtained from an adult in good health. The chain recombines TRBV2 with TRBJ2-3; 9 bases map to TRBD2. The CDR3 coding sequence is TGTGCCAGCCGCCCCGTCGCAGGGCTAGCGGGATTCACAACCCCAACGCAGTATTTT. Translating gives CASRPVAGLAGFTTPTQYF.